This T cell receptor beta chain was profiled in a study of blood T cell repertoires in COVID-19. Looking at the study overall: The United States, Italy and Spain supplied acute and convalescent COVID-19 samples. Sources were T cells, B-cell-depleted T cells, or PBMCs; the material itself was cDNA or gDNA.

This CDR3 is 18 amino acids long. The V gene's germline CDR1 is SNHLY and CDR2 FYNNEI. With 4 bases removed from V and 4 bases from J, the gap between germline ends came to 25 bases. In the source study's methods: Estimation of nucleated cell counts relied on the amplification of reference gene primers. Sequencing was performed with immunoSEQ multiplex PCR; in TCRdb, only in-frame clones are kept and a portion is missing. V and J calls and clone size are those listed in that table; D and trimming were worked out from the DNA. The sample shows approximately 77,000 clones, approximately 90% of them seen only once.

The chain combines TRBV2 with TRBJ2-5; D is unclear. The clonotype comes from a middle-aged man with active COVID-19. Sequenced input: peripheral blood. CDR3 in DNA: TGTGCCAGCAGTGGCTCTGGTAAAAGAGTATCAACGGGAGAGACCCAGTACTTC. This encodes CASSGSGKRVSTGETQYF.